This record concerns one TCR beta chain sequence. Its antigen is currently unknown. The CDR3 loop spans 14 amino acids. The germline CDR1 and CDR2 sequences are MDHEN and SYDVKM. The V end was cut by 8 bases, the J end by 0 bases, with 13 bases between. Clones were sequenced by immunoSEQ multiplex PCR, and TCRdb holds only the in-frame ones, with some missing. The sample comprises 150,000 to 200,000 clones, about 87% of which are singletons, and under 8% rests with the top ten. This sample is drawn from a study of T cell responses to AZD1222 COVID-19 vaccine. Study-wide results and caveats: Without day 14 samples, only post-peak T cell repertoires were studied.

The source of this sequence is an adult in good health. The chain couples TRBV28 to TRBJ1-1; a possible D gene is TRBD1 (5 bases). The specimen was peripheral blood, collected on day 0 of AZD1222 vaccination. The chain's CDR3 is CASGGGNMNTEAFF. CDR3 DNA sequence: TGTGCCAGCGGGGGGGGGAATATGAACACTGAAGCTTTCTTT.